These 18 T cell receptor beta chains were all obtained from the same sample, sequenced in a study of OX40 agonist ivuxolimab in advanced cancers. Using immunoSEQ multiplex PCR, the repertoire was profiled, and TCRdb retains in-frame clones only, with some absent. The sample contains tens of thousands of clones, roughly 90% of which appear only once. The source was CD4+ or CD8+ T cells sorted from blood, collected in a trial of the OX40 agonist ivuxolimab. Receptor source: an adult with an advanced solid tumor such as melanoma, head and neck, liver or kidney cancer.

The chain is built from TRBV28 and TRBJ1-5; D remains ambiguous. Trimming took off 5 bases at V and 9 bases at J, with 20 bases between the two ends. Germline loops: CDR1 MDHEN, CDR2 SYDVKM. This CDR3 region has 15 residues. The CDR3 DNA reads as TGTGCCAGCAGTCCCGGCGGCGGGAGAATGGGGCCCCAGCATTTT. This gives the protein CASSPGGGRMGPQHF.

The rearrangement joins TRBV27 to TRBJ1-1, with D possibly being TRBD1 (6 bases). CDR1 is MNHEY, CDR2 SMNVEV, per germline (reference sequence). This CDR3 has 14 amino acids. The ends were cut back, 0 bases at V and 4 bases at J, with 9 bases in the middle. CDR3 sequence (DNA): TGTGCCAGCAGTTTATCGAAAGGGGGCACTGAAGCTTTCTTT. Its protein product is CASSLSKGGTEAFF.

The V call is TRBV7-3, the J call TRBJ2-2; D is ambiguous. V dropped 2 bases and J dropped 1 base, with 5 bases sitting between them. The CDR3 is 14 amino acids. In germline, CDR1 is SGHTA, CDR2 FQGTGA. CDR3 in DNA: TGTGCCAGCAGCTTAGAGCAGAACACCGGGGAGCTGTTTTTT. Its translation: CASSLEQNTGELFF.

V usage is TRBV7-2 and J usage is TRBJ2-1; 7 bases agree with TRBD2. CDR1 and CDR2 (germline): SGHTA, FQGNSA. Germline trimming cut 2 bases from V and 3 bases from J; bases unmatched to any gene: 4. The CDR3 length is 15 residues. CDR3 nucleotide sequence: TGTGCCAGCAGCTTAATCCGGGGGGTCTACAATGAGCAGTTCTTC. It is translated as CASSLIRGVYNEQFF. Variable domain in full (rest from reference TRBV7-2 and TRBJ2-1): GAGVSQSPSNKVTEKGKDVELRCDPISGHTALYWYRQSLGQGLEFLIYFQGNSAPDKSGLPSDRFSAERTGGSVSTLTIQRTQQEDSAVYLCASSLIRGVYNEQFFGPGTRLTVL.

The V gene is TRBV2, the J gene TRBJ2-7; no firm D call. Looked up from germline, CDR1 is SNHLY and CDR2 is FYNNEI. Between the trimmed V and J ends, which lost 6 bases and 0 bases, there was a span of 15 bases. The CDR3 has 15 residues. The CDR3 DNA reads TGTGCCAGCAGGAAGACACCCAGTTCCTCCTACGAGCAGTACTTC. Translated, it gives CASRKTPSSSYEQYF.

This chain uses TRBV7-9 with TRBJ2-5; TRBD1 aligns across 7 bases. Germline V gene lookup returns CDR1 SEHNR and CDR2 FQNEAQ (reference sequence). V shed 5 bases and J 1 base; nucleotides not matched to a gene: 7. There are 15 residues in the CDR3. CDR3 protein: CASSPRDRGQETQYF. The DNA for the CDR3 is TGTGCCAGCAGCCCCCGGGACAGAGGCCAAGAGACCCAGTACTTC.

The chain carries TRBV7-6 and TRBJ2-7, with D maybe TRBD1 (5 bases). Trimming took off 5 bases at V and 5 bases at J, with 13 bases between the two ends. Germline V lookup: CDR1 SGHVS, CDR2 FNYEAQ. This CDR3 spans 13 amino acids. DNA of the CDR3: TGTGCCAGCAGCGCCTTTTGGGGCCACGAGCAGTACTTC. Residues: CASSAFWGHEQYF. Using reference TRBV7-6 and TRBJ2-7 for the parts outside the CDR3, the full variable domain is GAGVSQSPRYKVTKRGQDVALRCDPISGHVSLYWYRQALGQGPEFLTYFNYEAQQDKSGLPNDRFSAERPEGSISTLTIQRTEQRDSAMYRCASSAFWGHEQYFGPGTRLTVT.

As to this clone: The junction differs from germline at one of its ends, possibly a read error. This chain uses TRBV28 with TRBJ2-7, with TRBD2 matching 7 bases. Germline V gene sequence: CDR1 MDHEN, CDR2 SYDVKM. This CDR3 comprises 13 residues. The DNA for the CDR3 is TGTGCCAGCACTCCCACCGGGGGGTACGGGCAGTACTTC. This translates into CASTPTGGYGQYF. The variable domain in full, with the rest retrieved from reference TRBV28 and TRBJ2-7, is DVKVTQSSRYLVKRTGEKVFLECVQDMDHENMFWYRQDPGLGLRLIYFSYDVKMKEKGDIPEGYSVSREKKERFSLILESASTNQTSMYLCASTPTGGYGQYFGPGTRLTVT.

The rearrangement links TRBV27 to TRBJ1-2, with no clear D. The CDR3 loop spans 12 amino acids. Trimming stripped 8 bases from V and 3 bases from J, with 10 bases between. Germline assignment: CDR1 MNHEY and CDR2 SMNVEV (reference sequence). The DNA of the CDR3 is TGTGCCAGCGGGATTGGTTACTATGGCTACACCTTC. The encoded protein is CASGIGYYGYTF.

The rearrangement joins TRBV12-2 to TRBJ2-3; the table's TRBD2 call for D was not verified on the DNA. TRBV12-2 is listed as a pseudogene. The CDR3 runs to 20 residues. The chain's CDR3 is CASRLGLAGGRPYDTDTQYF. CDR3 nucleotides: TGTGCAAGTCGCTTAGGACTAGCGGGGGGACGCCCCTATGACACAGATACGCAGTATTTT.

V gene TRBV7-2 combines with J gene TRBJ2-5; TRBD2 aligns across 15 bases. This CDR3 is built from 17 residues. Trimming took 5 bases from V and 0 from J; bases not matched to a gene: 4. The germline V gene has CDR1 SGHTA and CDR2 FQGNSA. This chain's CDR3 is CASSTGLAGGYQETQYF. For the CDR3, the DNA is TGTGCCAGCAGCACCGGACTAGCGGGGGGGTACCAAGAGACCCAGTACTTC.

The chain has TRBV20-1 and TRBJ2-2; no firm D call. Germline CDR1 reads DFQATT; CDR2 reads SNEGSKA (reference sequence). Trimming stripped 5 bases from V and 6 bases from J, with 7 bases between. The CDR3 totals 11 residues. Here the CDR3 reads CSARLPGELFF. The CDR3 DNA follows: TGCAGTGCTCGTCTCCCCGGGGAGCTGTTTTTT.

The chain is built from TRBV7-9 and TRBJ2-1, with D unclear. Germline-derived CDR1 and CDR2 are SEHNR and FQNEAQ (reference sequence). The V and J ends lost 3 bases and 8 bases respectively, with 8 bases between them. This CDR3 is built from 12 residues. As DNA, the CDR3 is TGTGCCAGCAGCTTCATCACACATGAGCAGTTCTTC. Translated: CASSFITHEQFF.

The gene calls are TRBV27 and TRBJ2-5; 7 nucleotides line up with TRBD1. Germline CDR1 MNHEY, CDR2 SMNVEV (reference sequence). V was clipped by 4 bases and J by 2 bases; unmatched bases: 7. CDR3 length: 15 residues. The CDR3 nucleotides read TGTGCCAGCAGTTCCCTGGACAGGAAACAAGAGACCCAGTACTTC. It is translated as CASSSLDRKQETQYF.

The chain has TRBV27 and TRBJ1-1; TRBD1 agrees at 9 bases. The CDR3 length is 16 residues. In germline, CDR1 is MNHEY, CDR2 SMNVEV (reference sequence). The ends lost 4 bases at V and 0 bases at J; junction bases unmatched: 6. The CDR3 loop is CASSSQGASMNTEAFF. The CDR3 nucleotides read TGTGCCAGCAGTTCACAGGGGGCCTCGATGAACACTGAAGCTTTCTTT.

V usage is TRBV7-7 and J usage is TRBJ2-6, with D perhaps TRBD2 (6 bases). The V end was cut by 4 bases, the J end by 3 bases, with 13 bases between. Germline CDR1 and CDR2: SSHAT and FNYEAQ (reference sequence). The CDR3 totals 16 residues. CDR3 in DNA: TGTGCCAGCAGCTCCGGGGGTTTTAATGGGGCCAACGTCCTGACTTTC. Translated, it gives CASSSGGFNGANVLTF.

This chain joins TRBV9 and TRBJ2-2; D is undetermined. The CDR3 consists of 13 residues. Trimming stripped 0 bases from V and 8 bases from J, with 8 bases between. CDR1 is SGDLS and CDR2 is YYNGEE in the germline V gene. CDR3 in amino acids: CASSVGSPGELFF. CDR3 nucleotides: TGTGCCAGCAGCGTAGGCAGTCCGGGGGAGCTGTTTTTT.

V and J are TRBV7-2 and TRBJ2-5; D is possibly TRBD2 (6 bases). The V gene lost 5 bases and the J gene lost 5 bases, with 18 bases spanning the gap. This CDR3 comprises 15 residues. Germline V gene lookup returns CDR1 SGHTA and CDR2 FQGNSA. CDR3 protein: CASSATGTGGETQYF. In DNA form, the CDR3 reads TGTGCCAGCAGCGCGACCGGGACTGGCGGGGAGACCCAGTACTTC.